This TCR beta chain was obtained from a study of T cell changes during pregnancy in multiple sclerosis (dated by TCRdb to about 2019). Broadly, across the study: The study looked at changes in the T cell repertoire across pregnancy in women with multiple sclerosis.

To note about this clone: Its binding antigen is unknown. No quality values exist for individual bases; no much larger clone is one base distant.

The CDR1 and CDR2 encoded by the germline V gene (reference sequence) are GTSNPN and SVGIG. From its cysteine to its phenylalanine, the CDR3 spans 15 amino acids. The only DNA kept is the CDR3, 45 bases in frame from the first base. The junction carries 12 bases between V and J, which are trimmed by 3 bases and 0 bases respectively. The library was prepared using the immunoSEQ multiplex PCR assay. The table was pulled from immuneACCESS by TCRdb, which kept in-frame rearrangements only. Such tables lose some clones; where checked, under half of the loss comes from unresolved V genes, and the rest has no known cause. This sample lists roughly 76,000 clones; around 90% were detected once. 0.25% to 0.3% of the sample goes to the ten largest clones.

The clonotype originates from a female donor with multiple sclerosis, enrolled in a pregnancy study. Here the chain combines TRBV30 and TRBJ1-3; matching of 5 bases hints at TRBD1 as the D gene. The material was CD4+ T cells from peripheral blood mononuclear cells, obtained after pregnancy. The DNA reads as follows: TGTGCCTGGAGCGAGGACATTTACTCTGGAAACACCATATATTTT. Its amino acids are CAWSEDIYSGNTIYF.